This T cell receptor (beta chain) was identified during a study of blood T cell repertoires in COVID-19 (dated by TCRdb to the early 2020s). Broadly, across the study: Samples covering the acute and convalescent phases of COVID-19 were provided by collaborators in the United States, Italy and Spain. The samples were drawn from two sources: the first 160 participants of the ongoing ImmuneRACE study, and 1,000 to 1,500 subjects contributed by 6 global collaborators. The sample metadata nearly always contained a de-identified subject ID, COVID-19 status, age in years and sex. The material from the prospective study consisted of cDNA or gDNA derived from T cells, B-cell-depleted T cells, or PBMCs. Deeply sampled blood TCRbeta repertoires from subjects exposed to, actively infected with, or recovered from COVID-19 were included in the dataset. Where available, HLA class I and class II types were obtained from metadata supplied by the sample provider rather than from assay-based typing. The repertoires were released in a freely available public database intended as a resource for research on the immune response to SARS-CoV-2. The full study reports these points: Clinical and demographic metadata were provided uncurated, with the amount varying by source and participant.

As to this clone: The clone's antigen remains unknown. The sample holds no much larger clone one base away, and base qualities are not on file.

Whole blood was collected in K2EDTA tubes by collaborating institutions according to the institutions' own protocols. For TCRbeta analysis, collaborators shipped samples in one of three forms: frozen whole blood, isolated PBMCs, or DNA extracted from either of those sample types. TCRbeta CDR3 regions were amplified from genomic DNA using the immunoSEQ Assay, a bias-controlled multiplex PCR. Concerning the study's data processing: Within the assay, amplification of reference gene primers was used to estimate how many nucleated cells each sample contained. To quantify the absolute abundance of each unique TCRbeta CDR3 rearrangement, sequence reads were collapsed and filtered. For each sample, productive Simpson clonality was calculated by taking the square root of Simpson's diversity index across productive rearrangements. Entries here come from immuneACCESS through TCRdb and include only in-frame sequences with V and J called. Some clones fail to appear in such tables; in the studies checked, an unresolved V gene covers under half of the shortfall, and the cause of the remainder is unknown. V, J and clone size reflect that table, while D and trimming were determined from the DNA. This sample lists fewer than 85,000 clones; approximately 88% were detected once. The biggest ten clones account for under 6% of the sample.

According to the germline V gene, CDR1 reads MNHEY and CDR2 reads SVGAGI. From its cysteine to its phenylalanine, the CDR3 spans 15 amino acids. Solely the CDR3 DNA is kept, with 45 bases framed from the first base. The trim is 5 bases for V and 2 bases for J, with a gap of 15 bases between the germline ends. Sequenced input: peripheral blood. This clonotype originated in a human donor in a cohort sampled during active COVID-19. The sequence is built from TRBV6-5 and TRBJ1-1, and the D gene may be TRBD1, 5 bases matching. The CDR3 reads CASSPDTSLNTEAFF. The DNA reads TGTGCCAGCAGTCCGGACACCTCCCTAAACACTGAAGCTTTCTTT.